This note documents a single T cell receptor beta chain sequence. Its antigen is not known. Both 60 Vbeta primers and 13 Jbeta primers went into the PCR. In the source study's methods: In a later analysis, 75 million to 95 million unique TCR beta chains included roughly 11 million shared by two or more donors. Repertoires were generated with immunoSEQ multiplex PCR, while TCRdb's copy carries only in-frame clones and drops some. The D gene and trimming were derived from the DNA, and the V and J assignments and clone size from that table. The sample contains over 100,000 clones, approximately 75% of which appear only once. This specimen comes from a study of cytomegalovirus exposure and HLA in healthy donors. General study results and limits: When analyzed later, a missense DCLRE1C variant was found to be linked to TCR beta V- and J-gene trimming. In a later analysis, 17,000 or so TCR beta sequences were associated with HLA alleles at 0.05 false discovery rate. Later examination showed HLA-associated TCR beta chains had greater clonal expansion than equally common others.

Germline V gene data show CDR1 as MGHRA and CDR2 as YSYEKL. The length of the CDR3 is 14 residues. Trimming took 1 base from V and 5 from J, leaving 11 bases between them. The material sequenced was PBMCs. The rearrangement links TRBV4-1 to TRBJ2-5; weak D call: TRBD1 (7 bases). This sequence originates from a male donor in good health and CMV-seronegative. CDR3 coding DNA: TGCGCCAGCAGCCAAGCAGGGGGGCGGGAGACCCAGTACTTC. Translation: CASSQAGGRETQYF.